The T cell receptor beta chain described here comes from a study of cytomegalovirus exposure and HLA in healthy donors. Broader study findings: Reportedly, cytomegalovirus status was diagnosed with high sensitivity and specificity.

The method was immunoSEQ multiplex PCR; TCRdb's version includes in-frame clones alone and lacks a portion of them. Of about 170,000 clones in the sample, around nine tenths were seen once. A word on this clone: Its antigen remains unknown.

The TCR comes from a man aged 18 to 35 in good health and CMV-seropositive. The sample taken for sequencing was PBMCs.

The CDR3 coding sequence is TGTGCCAGAGACCGGGACAGGGCTCAATCAGAGCCCCAGCATTTT. This sequence encodes CARDRDRAQSEPQHF. The chain joins TRBV6-4 to TRBJ1-5; 9 nucleotides align to TRBD1. J lost 8 bases, V lost 9 bases, and 14 bases had no gene match. Germline assignment: CDR1 MRHNA and CDR2 SNTAGT. The CDR3 is 15 amino acids.